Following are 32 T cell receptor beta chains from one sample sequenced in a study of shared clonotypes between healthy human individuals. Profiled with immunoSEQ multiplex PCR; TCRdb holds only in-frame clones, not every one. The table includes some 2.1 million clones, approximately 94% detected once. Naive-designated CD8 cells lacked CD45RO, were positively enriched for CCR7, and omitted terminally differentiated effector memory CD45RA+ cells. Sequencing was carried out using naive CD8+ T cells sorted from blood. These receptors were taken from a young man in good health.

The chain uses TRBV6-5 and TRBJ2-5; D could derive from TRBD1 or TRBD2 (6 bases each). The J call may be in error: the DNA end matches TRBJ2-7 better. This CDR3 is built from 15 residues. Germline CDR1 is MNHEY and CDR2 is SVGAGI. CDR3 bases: TGTGCCAGCAGCCCGGGGGTAGGGGGAAGAGACGAGCAGTACTTC. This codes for CASSPGVGGRDEQYF.

As DNA, the CDR3 is TGTGCCAGCAGCTTGTGGGGCTGGCCGAACACCGGGGAGCTGTTTTTT. Translating gives CASSLWGWPNTGELFF. V and J are TRBV5-6 and TRBJ2-2; D might be TRBD1 (5 bases). This CDR3 comprises 16 residues. Between the trimmed V and J ends, which lost 1 base and 0 bases, there was a span of 10 bases. CDR1 SGHDT and CDR2 YYEEEE come from the germline V gene.

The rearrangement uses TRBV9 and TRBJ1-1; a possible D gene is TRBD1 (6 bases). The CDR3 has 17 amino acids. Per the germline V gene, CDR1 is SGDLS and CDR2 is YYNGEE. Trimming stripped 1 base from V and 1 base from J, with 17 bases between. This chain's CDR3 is CASSVTQGLLPNTEAFF. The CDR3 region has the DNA TGTGCCAGCAGCGTAACACAGGGACTTCTCCCGAACACTGAAGCTTTCTTT.

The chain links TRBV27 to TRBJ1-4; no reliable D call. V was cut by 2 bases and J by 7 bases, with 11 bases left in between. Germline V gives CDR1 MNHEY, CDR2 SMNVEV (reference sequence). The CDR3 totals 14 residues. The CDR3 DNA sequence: TGTGCCAGCAGTTTAACGGACGACGGTGAAAAACTGTTTTTT. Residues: CASSLTDDGEKLFF.

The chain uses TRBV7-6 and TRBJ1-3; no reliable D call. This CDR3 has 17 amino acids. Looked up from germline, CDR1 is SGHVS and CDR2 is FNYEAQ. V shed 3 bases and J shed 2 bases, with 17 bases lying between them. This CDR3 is CASSFLRTEGTGNTIYF. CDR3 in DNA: TGTGCCAGCAGCTTCCTCCGGACGGAGGGTACTGGAAACACCATATATTTT.

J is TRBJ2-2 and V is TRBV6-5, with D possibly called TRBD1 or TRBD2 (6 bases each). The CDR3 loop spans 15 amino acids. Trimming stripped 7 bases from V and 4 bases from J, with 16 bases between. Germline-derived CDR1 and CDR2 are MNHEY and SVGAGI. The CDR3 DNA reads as TGTGCCAGCATCCAAGGGGGGCCGGGCACCGGGGAGCTGTTTTTT. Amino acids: CASIQGGPGTGELFF.

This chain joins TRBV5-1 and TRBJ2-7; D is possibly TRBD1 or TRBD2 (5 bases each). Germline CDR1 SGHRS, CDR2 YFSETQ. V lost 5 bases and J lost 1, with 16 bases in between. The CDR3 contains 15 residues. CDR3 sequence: CASSWTPGPSYEQYF. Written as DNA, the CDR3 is TGCGCCAGCAGTTGGACCCCGGGACCTTCCTACGAGCAGTACTTC.

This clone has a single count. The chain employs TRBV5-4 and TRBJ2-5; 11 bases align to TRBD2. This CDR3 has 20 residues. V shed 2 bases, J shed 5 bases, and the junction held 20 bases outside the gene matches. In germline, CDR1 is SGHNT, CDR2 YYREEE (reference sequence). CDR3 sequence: CASSLTGEYNSGRARETQYF. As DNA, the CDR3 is TGTGCCAGCAGCTTAACAGGGGAGTATAATAGCGGGAGGGCCCGGGAGACCCAGTACTTC.

This CDR3 reads CASSDPTEVAKNIQYF. DNA for the CDR3: TGCGCCAGCAGTGATCCTACAGAAGTAGCCAAAAACATTCAGTACTTC. V gene TRBV10-2 combines with J gene TRBJ2-4; D is unresolved. V lost 3 bases, J lost 0 bases, and 12 bases lay in between. Germline CDR1 is WSHSY and CDR2 is SAAADI. CDR3 length equals 16 residues.

CDR3 residues: CASSVWGSSSYEQYF. CDR3 coding DNA: TGTGCCAGCAGTGTCTGGGGCAGCTCCTCCTACGAGCAGTACTTC. J is TRBJ2-7 and V is TRBV6-1; the D gene is possibly TRBD1 (5 bases). CDR1 and CDR2 (germline): MNHNS, SASEGT. The CDR3 sequence is 15 residues long. V shed 4 bases and J shed 0 bases, with 13 bases lying between them.

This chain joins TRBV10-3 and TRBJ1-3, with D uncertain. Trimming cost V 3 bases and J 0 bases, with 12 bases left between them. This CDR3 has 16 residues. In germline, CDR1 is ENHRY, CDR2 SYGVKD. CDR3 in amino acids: CAISEARESSGNTIYF. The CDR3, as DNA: TGTGCCATCAGTGAAGCACGGGAGAGCTCTGGAAACACCATATATTTT.

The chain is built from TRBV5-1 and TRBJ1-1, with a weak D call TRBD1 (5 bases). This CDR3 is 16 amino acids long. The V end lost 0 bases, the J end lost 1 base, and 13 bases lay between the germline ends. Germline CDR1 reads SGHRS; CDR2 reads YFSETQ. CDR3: CASSLVGQGPNTEAFF. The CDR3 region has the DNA TGCGCCAGCAGCTTGGTGGGGCAGGGACCGAACACTGAAGCTTTCTTT.

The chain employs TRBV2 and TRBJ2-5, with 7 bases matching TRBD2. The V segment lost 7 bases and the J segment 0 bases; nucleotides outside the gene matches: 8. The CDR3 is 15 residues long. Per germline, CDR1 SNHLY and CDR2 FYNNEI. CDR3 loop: CASIEDGGYQETQYF. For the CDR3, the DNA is TGTGCCAGCATCGAGGACGGGGGGTACCAAGAGACCCAGTACTTC.

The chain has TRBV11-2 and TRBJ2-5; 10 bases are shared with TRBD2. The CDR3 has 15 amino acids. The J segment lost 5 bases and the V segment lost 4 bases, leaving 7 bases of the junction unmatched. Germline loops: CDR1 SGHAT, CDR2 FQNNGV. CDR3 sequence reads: CASSSPSGGAETQYF. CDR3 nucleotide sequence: TGTGCCAGCAGCTCTCCCAGCGGGGGGGCTGAGACCCAGTACTTC.

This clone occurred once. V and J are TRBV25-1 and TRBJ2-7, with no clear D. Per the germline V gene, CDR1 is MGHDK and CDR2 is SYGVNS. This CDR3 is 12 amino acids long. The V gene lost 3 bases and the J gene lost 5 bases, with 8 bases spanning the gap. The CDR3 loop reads CASSEPAHEQYF. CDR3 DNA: TGTGCCAGCAGTGAGCCCGCTCACGAGCAGTACTTC.

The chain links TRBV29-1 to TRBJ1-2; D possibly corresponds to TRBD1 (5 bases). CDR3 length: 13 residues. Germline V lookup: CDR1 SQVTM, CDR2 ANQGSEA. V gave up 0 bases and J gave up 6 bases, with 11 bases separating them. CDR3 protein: CSVEDSSGNGYTF. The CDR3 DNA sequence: TGCAGCGTTGAAGACAGTTCAGGGAATGGCTACACCTTC.

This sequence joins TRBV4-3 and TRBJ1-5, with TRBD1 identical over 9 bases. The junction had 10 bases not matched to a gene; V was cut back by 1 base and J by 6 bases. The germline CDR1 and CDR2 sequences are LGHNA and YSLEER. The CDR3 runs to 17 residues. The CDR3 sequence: CASSQVHKGTGRQPQHF. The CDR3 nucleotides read TGCGCCAGCAGCCAAGTTCATAAGGGGACAGGGCGTCAGCCCCAGCATTTT.

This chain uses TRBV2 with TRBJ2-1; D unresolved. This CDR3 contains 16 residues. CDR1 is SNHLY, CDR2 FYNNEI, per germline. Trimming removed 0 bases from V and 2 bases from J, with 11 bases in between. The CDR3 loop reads CASSEALGMPYNEQFF. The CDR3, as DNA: TGTGCCAGCAGTGAAGCGCTGGGAATGCCCTACAATGAGCAGTTCTTC.

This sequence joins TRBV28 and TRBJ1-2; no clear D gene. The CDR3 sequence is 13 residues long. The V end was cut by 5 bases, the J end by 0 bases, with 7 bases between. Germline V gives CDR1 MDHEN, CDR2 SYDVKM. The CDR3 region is CASSGLTNYGYTF. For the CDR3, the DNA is TGTGCCAGCAGTGGGTTGACTAACTATGGCTACACCTTC.

The CDR3 DNA follows: TGTGCCTGGAGTCCCTCTGCCCCGGGACAGGTCAACACTGAAGCTTTCTTT. This gives the protein CAWSPSAPGQVNTEAFF. The chain has TRBV30 and TRBJ1-1; 8 nucleotides line up with TRBD1. Germline CDR1 GTSNPN, CDR2 SVGIG (reference sequence). This CDR3 spans 17 amino acids. V gave up 2 bases and J gave up 2 bases; unmatched junction bases: 13.

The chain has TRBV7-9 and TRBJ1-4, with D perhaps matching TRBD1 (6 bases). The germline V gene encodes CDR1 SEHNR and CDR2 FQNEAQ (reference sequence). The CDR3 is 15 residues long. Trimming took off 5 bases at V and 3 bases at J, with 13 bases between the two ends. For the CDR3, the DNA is TGTGCCAGCAGCGCTACAGGGAACGCTAATGAAAAACTGTTTTTT. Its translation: CASSATGNANEKLFF.

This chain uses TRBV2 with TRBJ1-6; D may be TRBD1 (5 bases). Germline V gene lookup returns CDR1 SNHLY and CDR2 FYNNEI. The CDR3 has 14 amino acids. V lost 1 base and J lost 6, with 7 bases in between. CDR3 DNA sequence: TGTGCCAGCAGTGAAGGAGGGGCTAATTCACCCCTCCACTTT. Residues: CASSEGGANSPLHF.

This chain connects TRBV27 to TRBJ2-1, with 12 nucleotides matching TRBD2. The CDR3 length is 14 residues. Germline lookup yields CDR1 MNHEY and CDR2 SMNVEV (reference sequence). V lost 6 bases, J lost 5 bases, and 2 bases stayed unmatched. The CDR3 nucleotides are TGTGCCAGCAGACGACTAGCGGGGGACAATGAGCAGTTCTTC. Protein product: CASRRLAGDNEQFF.

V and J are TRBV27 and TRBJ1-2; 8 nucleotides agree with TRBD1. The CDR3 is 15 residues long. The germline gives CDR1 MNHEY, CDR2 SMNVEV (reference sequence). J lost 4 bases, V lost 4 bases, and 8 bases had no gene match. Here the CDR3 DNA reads TGTGCCAGCAGTTCGAACTCCGGGACAGGCTATGGCTACACCTTC. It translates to CASSSNSGTGYGYTF.

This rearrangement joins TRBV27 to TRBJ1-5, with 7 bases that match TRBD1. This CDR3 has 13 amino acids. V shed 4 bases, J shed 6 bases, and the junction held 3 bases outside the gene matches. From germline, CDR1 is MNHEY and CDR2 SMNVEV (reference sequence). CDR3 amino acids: CASSYRGPQPQHF. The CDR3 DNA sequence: TGTGCCAGCAGTTACAGGGGCCCTCAGCCCCAGCATTTT.

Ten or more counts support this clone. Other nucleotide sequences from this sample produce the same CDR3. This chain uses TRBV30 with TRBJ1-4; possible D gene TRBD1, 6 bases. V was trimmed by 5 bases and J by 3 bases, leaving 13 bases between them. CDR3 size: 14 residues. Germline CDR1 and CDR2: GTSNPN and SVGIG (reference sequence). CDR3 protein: CAWSRGLANEKLFF. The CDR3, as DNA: TGTGCCTGGTCGAGGGGGTTAGCTAATGAAAAACTGTTTTTT.

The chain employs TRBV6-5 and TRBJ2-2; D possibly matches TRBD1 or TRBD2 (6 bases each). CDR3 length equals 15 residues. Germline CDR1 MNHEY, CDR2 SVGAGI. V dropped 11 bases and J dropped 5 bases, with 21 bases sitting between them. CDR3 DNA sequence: TGTGCCTCAAGTCTCGGAGGGGGAGGTACCGGGGAGCTGTTTTTT. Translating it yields CASSLGGGGTGELFF.

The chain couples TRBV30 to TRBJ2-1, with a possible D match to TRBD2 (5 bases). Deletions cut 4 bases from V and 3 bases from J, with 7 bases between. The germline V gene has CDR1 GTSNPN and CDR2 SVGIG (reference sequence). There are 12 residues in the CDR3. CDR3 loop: CAWNGGYNEQFF. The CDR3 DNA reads TGTGCCTGGAATGGAGGCTACAATGAGCAGTTCTTC.

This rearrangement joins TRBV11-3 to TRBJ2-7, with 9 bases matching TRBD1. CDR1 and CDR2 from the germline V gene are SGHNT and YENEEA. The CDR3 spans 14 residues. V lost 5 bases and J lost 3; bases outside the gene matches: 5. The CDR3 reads CASSTGGTFYEQYF. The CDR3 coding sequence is TGTGCCAGCAGCACAGGGGGCACCTTCTACGAGCAGTACTTC.

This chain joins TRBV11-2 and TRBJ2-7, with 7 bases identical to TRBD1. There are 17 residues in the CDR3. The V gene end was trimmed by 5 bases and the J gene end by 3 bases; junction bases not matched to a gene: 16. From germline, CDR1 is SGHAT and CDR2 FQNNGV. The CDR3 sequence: CASSPDNLGTADYEQYF. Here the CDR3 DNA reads TGTGCCAGCAGCCCGGATAACCTCGGGACAGCCGACTACGAGCAGTACTTC.

CDR3 amino acids: CSVELEDYNEQFF. DNA for the CDR3: TGCAGCGTTGAACTAGAGGATTACAATGAGCAGTTCTTC. The chain joins TRBV29-1 to TRBJ2-1; D unresolved. Germline values: CDR1 SQVTM, CDR2 ANQGSEA. Trimming pared 2 bases from V and 4 bases from J, leaving 9 bases between. The CDR3 runs 13 residues.

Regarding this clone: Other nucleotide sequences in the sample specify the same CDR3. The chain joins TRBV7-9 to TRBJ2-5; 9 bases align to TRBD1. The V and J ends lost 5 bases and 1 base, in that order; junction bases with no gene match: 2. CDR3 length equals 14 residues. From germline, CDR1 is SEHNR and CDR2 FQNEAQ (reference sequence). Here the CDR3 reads CASSLDRGQETQYF. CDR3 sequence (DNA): TGTGCCAGCAGCCTGGACAGGGGCCAAGAGACCCAGTACTTC. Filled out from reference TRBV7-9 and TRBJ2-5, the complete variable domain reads DTGVSQNPRHKITKRGQNVTFRCDPISEHNRLYWYRQTLGQGPEFLTYFQNEAQLEKSRLLSDRFSAERPKGSFSTLEIQRTEQGDSAMYLCASSLDRGQETQYFGPGTRLLVL.